The 21 T cell receptor beta chains listed next were all sequenced from one sample in a study of vaccination effects on CD4 cells after COVID-19. Before sequencing took place, the ViraFEST assay used viral peptide pools to expand antigen-specific CD4+ T cells. Investigators separated out CD4+ T cells once approximately 9 days of culture had passed. Among the vaccine recipients, none had a prior SARS-CoV-2 infection, and nucleocapsid antibodies were negative. Here immunoSEQ multiplex PCR was the method, and the copy in TCRdb shows in-frame clones only, minus some. Among about 68,000 clones listed, about 80% were seen once. These receptors lack a known antigen. This specimen consisted of CD4+ T cells from PBMCs cultured with SARS-CoV-2 spike peptides, obtained before COVID-19 vaccination. Receptor source: a human donor who received a COVID-19 vaccine.

The chain carries TRBV12-3 or TRBV12-4 and TRBJ2-1; the match to TRBD1 covers 7 bases. Trimming took 6 bases from V and 3 from J; bases not matched to a gene: 2. This CDR3 is 13 amino acids long. Written as DNA, the CDR3 is TGTGCCAGCAGGTGGGACAGCTACAATGAGCAGTTCTTC. This gives the protein CASRWDSYNEQFF.

This clone has a handful of counts. This chain links TRBV6-6 with TRBJ2-5; no definite D call. Germline V gene lookup returns CDR1 MNHNY and CDR2 SVGAGI (reference sequence). Trimming stripped 0 bases from V and 10 bases from J, with 9 bases between. The CDR3 spans 12 residues. CDR3 sequence: CASSYSIGVQYF. CDR3 nucleotides: TGTGCCAGCAGTTACTCGATTGGGGTCCAGTACTTC.

The chain is built from TRBV6-5 and TRBJ1-1; unclear D gene. The V and J ends lost 8 bases and 0 bases respectively, with 10 bases between them. The germline CDR1 and CDR2 sequences are MNHEY and SVGAGI. The CDR3 has 13 amino acids. CDR3 sequence (DNA): TGTGCCAGCTACGTAACCATGAACACTGAAGCTTTCTTT. It codes for CASYVTMNTEAFF.

V is TRBV10-2 and J is TRBJ1-1; tentatively, D is TRBD1 (5 bases). There are 12 residues in the CDR3. Trimming removed 6 bases at V and 6 bases at J, with 11 bases between. The germline gives CDR1 WSHSY, CDR2 SAAADI. In nucleotides, the CDR3 is TGCGCCAGCAGAGATCCGGGGGCTGAAGCTTTCTTT. Its translation is CASRDPGAEAFF.

The J gene is TRBJ2-1, the V gene TRBV3-1 (or the pseudogene TRBV3-2); 14 nucleotides align to TRBD2. The CDR3 sequence is 16 residues long. Unmatched junction bases numbered 11, after V lost 4 bases and J lost 12 bases. Germline assignment: CDR1 LGHDT and CDR2 YNNKEL (reference sequence). CDR3 DNA sequence: TGTGCCAGCAGCCCCCCGCGACTAGCGGGGGGGCGTAGGCAGTTCTTC. Encoded protein: CASSPPRLAGGRRQFF.

V is TRBV28 and J is TRBJ2-7; TRBD2 is a possible D gene (5 bases). The CDR3 extends over 16 amino acids. The germline V gene has CDR1 MDHEN and CDR2 SYDVKM. The ends were cut back, 4 bases at V and 9 bases at J, with 25 bases in the middle. The CDR3 reads CASSSLSPGLGNRQYV. CDR3 coding DNA: TGTGCCAGCAGTTCCCTATCCCCCGGGCTCGGGAATCGGCAGTACGTC.

The J gene is TRBJ2-3, the V gene TRBV6-5; 10 bases align to TRBD2. The CDR3 has 15 amino acids. The junction had 8 bases not matched to a gene; V was cut back by 7 bases and J by 4 bases. The V gene's germline CDR1 is MNHEY and CDR2 SVGAGI. CDR3 DNA sequence: TGTGCCAGCACCTCAACTAGCGGGGTCCCAGATACGCAGTATTTT. Its protein is CASTSTSGVPDTQYF.

The rearrangement joins TRBV2 to TRBJ1-4, with 7 bases lining up with TRBD1. Unmatched junction bases numbered 4, after V lost 5 bases and J lost 1 base. The V gene's germline CDR1 is SNHLY and CDR2 FYNNEI. This CDR3 contains 15 residues. The CDR3 here is CASSRQGQTNEKLFF. The CDR3 DNA follows: TGTGCCAGCAGTAGACAGGGCCAAACTAATGAAAAACTGTTTTTT. The full variable domain, rest sourced from reference TRBV2 and TRBJ1-4, is EPEVTQTPSHQVTQMGQEVILRCVPISNHLYFYWYRQILGQKVEFLVSFYNNEISEKSEIFDDQFSVERPDGSNFTLKIRSTKLEDSAMYFCASSRQGQTNEKLFFGSGTQLSVL.

This rearrangement joins TRBV19 to TRBJ2-1, with D perhaps matching TRBD1 or TRBD2 (5 bases each). There are 14 residues in the CDR3. Germline V gene lookup returns CDR1 LNHDA and CDR2 SQIVND (reference sequence). V lost 5 bases, J lost 8 bases, and 16 bases lay in between. The CDR3 sequence is CASSGQGRGDEQFF. CDR3 coding DNA: TGTGCCAGTAGTGGCCAGGGTAGAGGGGATGAGCAGTTCTTC.

The CDR3 loop is CASSLRMEGEQFF. For the CDR3, the DNA is TGTGCCAGCAGCTTACGGATGGAGGGTGAGCAGTTCTTC. The rearrangement links TRBV7-3 to TRBJ2-1; D is possibly TRBD2 (6 bases). The CDR3 runs 13 residues. The germline V and J ends were trimmed by 2 bases and 9 bases, with 11 bases remaining between them. Per the germline V gene, CDR1 is SGHTA and CDR2 is FQGTGA.

V usage is TRBV19 and J usage is TRBJ2-6, with D uncertain. Germline values: CDR1 LNHDA, CDR2 SQIVND (reference sequence). V was shortened by 3 bases and J by 0 bases, with 6 bases between the two germline ends. This CDR3 has 15 amino acids. This chain's CDR3 is CASSIFGSGANVLTF. The CDR3 DNA reads TGTGCCAGTAGTATTTTTGGCTCTGGGGCCAACGTCCTGACTTTC.

The gene calls are TRBV11-3 and TRBJ2-2; D call uncertain. The germline V gene encodes CDR1 SGHNT and CDR2 YENEEA. Trimming took 2 bases from V and 6 from J, leaving 7 bases between them. The CDR3 length is 13 residues. The CDR3 coding sequence is TGTGCCAGCAGCTTATGGGGTTCCGGGGAGCTGTTTTTT. Protein product: CASSLWGSGELFF.

The rearrangement links TRBV30 to TRBJ2-5; perhaps TRBD1 as D (5 bases). V was trimmed by 3 bases and J by 4 bases, leaving 15 bases between them. The germline gives CDR1 GTSNPN, CDR2 SVGIG (reference sequence). The CDR3 runs to 14 residues. This chain's CDR3 is CAWSRALSGETQYF. CDR3 nucleotides: TGTGCCTGGAGCAGGGCTCTTTCGGGAGAGACCCAGTACTTC. Combining the CDR3 with reference TRBV30 and TRBJ2-5 gives the whole variable domain SQTIHQWPATLVQPVGSPLSLECTVEGTSNPNLYWYRQAAGRGLQLLFYSVGIGQISSEVPQNLSASRPQDRQFILSSKKLLLSDSGFYLCAWSRALSGETQYFGPGTRLLVL.

Here the CDR3 DNA reads TGCAGTGCTAGTTCAGGGAACACTGAAGCTTTCTTT. The encoded protein is CSASSGNTEAFF. The chain is built from TRBV20-1 and TRBJ1-1; D remains ambiguous. Germline lookup yields CDR1 DFQATT and CDR2 SNEGSKA (reference sequence). The ends were cut back, 3 bases at V and 1 base at J, with 6 bases in the middle. The CDR3 runs 12 residues.

The table lists this clone with a count of one. This CDR3 reads CASSLVAERQETQYF. Written as DNA, the CDR3 is TGCGCCAGCAGCTTGGTGGCCGAACGTCAAGAGACCCAGTACTTC. The V gene is TRBV5-1, the J gene TRBJ2-5; D uncertain. Germline V gene data show CDR1 as SGHRS and CDR2 as YFSETQ. V dropped 0 bases and J dropped 2 bases, with 11 bases sitting between them. The CDR3 is made up of 15 amino acids.

The rearrangement joins TRBV29-1 to TRBJ2-7; 9 bases fit TRBD1. The CDR3 is made up of 11 amino acids. J lost 12 bases, V lost 0 bases, and 3 bases had no gene match. Germline-derived CDR1 and CDR2 are SQVTM and ANQGSEA. The CDR3 DNA follows: TGCAGCGTTGAAGATGGGACAGGGACGTACGTC. It encodes CSVEDGTGTYV.

DNA of the CDR3: TGTGCCAGCAGCCCCAGGGGGGGGACCTACGAGCAGTACGTC. It is translated as CASSPRGGTYEQYV. V usage is TRBV6-5 and J usage is TRBJ2-7, with D possibly called TRBD1 or TRBD2 (7 bases each). The length of the CDR3 is 14 residues. Germline CDR1 is MNHEY and CDR2 is SVGAGI. V gave up 6 bases and J gave up 2 bases, with 14 bases separating them.

The J gene is TRBJ1-2, the V gene TRBV2, with D possibly matching TRBD1 (5 bases). The germline gives CDR1 SNHLY, CDR2 FYNNEI. CDR3 size: 15 residues. V lost 4 bases to trimming and J lost 4 bases, with 16 bases between them. CDR3 coding DNA: TGTGCCAGCAGTGCCTTCAGGGTAATCGGCTATGGCTACACCTTC. Amino acid sequence: CASSAFRVIGYGYTF.

The chain uses TRBV3-1 (or the pseudogene TRBV3-2) and TRBJ2-1; 12 nucleotides align to TRBD2. This CDR3 is built from 15 residues. Unmatched junction bases numbered 2, after V lost 4 bases and J lost 4 bases. CDR1 is LGHDT and CDR2 is YNNKEL in the germline V gene (reference sequence). The CDR3, as DNA: TGTGCCAGCAGCCTTCTAGCGGGGGGGTACAATGAGCAGTTCTTC. Translated, it gives CASSLLAGGYNEQFF.

The chain recombines TRBV2 with TRBJ2-5; D is perhaps TRBD1 or TRBD2 (5 bases each). The germline CDR1 and CDR2 sequences are SNHLY and FYNNEI. With 8 bases removed from V and 3 bases from J, the gap between germline ends came to 22 bases. The CDR3 runs 16 residues. CDR3 sequence: CASYGGYSGPKETQYF. Here the CDR3 DNA reads TGTGCCAGCTATGGGGGATATTCGGGACCGAAAGAGACCCAGTACTTC.

The gene calls are TRBV4-1 and TRBJ2-5, with 10 nucleotides matching TRBD2. This CDR3 contains 17 residues. With V trimmed by 1 base and J by 4 bases, 9 bases remained unmatched. Germline CDR1 is MGHRA and CDR2 is YSYEKL. This CDR3 reads CASSQVRGSGGRETQYF. The CDR3, as DNA: TGCGCCAGCAGCCAAGTCCGGGGTAGCGGGGGGAGAGAGACCCAGTACTTC.